This T cell receptor beta chain appears in the sequencing data of a study of radiation and T cells in renal cell carcinoma. General study points: Without pretreatment biopsies, baseline tumor clonotype presence was undetermined.

The time point: baseline pretreatment blood. The treatment: 15 Gy SBRT to primary tumor, nephrectomy 4 weeks later. This CDR3 has 11 amino acids. Germline CDR1 and CDR2: GTSNPN and SVGIG (reference sequence). Deletions cut 6 bases from V and 6 bases from J, with 12 bases between. A note on this clone: The antigen is undetermined.

Assay used: immunoSEQ multiplex PCR; TCRdb lists only in-frame clones, some missing. The sample includes approximately 63,000 clones, over 70% of them seen just once. The source material was blood, sampled from a patient whose treatment included radiotherapy and nephrectomy. The genes are TRBV30 and TRBJ2-7; tentatively, D is TRBD1 (5 bases). The sequence derives from a man aged 55 to 70 with renal cell carcinoma. CDR3 sequence reads: CACQGSREQYV. The CDR3 DNA reads TGTGCCTGCCAGGGTAGTCGCGAGCAGTACGTC.